This T cell receptor (beta chain) was captured in a study of T cell responses to AZD1222 COVID-19 vaccine. Findings of the study overall: The study found Spike-specific TCR breadth and depth rose after two AZD1222 doses.

The junction had 3 bases not matched to a gene; V was cut back by 2 bases and J by 1 base. CDR1 and CDR2 from the germline V gene are LGHNT and FRNRAP. This CDR3 comprises 16 residues. Profiled with immunoSEQ multiplex PCR; TCRdb holds only in-frame clones, not every one. The table lists fewer than 250,000 clones, around 92% of them singletons. To note about this clone: Its target is not known.

This receptor was obtained from an adult in good health. The genes are TRBV12-5 and TRBJ2-2; 8 nucleotides align to TRBD2. The sequenced sample was peripheral blood, obtained on day 0 of AZD1222 vaccination. CDR3 in DNA: TGTGCTAGTGGTTTGCGGGGGGGCTGGAACACCGGGGAGCTGTTTTTT. Its translation: CASGLRGGWNTGELFF.